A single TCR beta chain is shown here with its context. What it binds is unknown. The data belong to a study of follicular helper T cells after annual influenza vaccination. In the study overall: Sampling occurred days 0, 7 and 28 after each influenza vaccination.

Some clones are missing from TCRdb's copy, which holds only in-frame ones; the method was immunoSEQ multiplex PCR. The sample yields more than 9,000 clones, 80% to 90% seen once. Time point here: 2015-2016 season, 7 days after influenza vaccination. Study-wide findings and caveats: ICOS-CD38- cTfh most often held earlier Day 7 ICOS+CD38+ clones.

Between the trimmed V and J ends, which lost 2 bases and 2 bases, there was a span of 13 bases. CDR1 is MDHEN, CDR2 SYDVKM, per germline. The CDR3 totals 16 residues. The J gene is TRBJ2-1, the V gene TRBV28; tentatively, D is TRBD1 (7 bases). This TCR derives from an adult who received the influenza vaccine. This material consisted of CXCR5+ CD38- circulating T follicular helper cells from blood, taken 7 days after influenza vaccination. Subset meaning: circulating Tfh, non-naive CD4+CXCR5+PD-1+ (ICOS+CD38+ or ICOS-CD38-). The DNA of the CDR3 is TGTGCCAGCAGTTTAGGAGGGACAGAAACCTACAATGAGCAGTTCTTC. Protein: CASSLGGTETYNEQFF.